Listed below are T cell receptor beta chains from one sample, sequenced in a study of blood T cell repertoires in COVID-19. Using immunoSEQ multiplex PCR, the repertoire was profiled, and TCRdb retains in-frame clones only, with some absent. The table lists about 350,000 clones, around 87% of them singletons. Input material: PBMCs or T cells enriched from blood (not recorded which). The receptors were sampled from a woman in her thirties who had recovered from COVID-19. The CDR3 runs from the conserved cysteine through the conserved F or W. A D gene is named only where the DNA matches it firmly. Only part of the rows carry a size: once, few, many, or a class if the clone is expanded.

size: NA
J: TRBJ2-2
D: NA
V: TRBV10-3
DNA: TGTGCCATCAGTCCACAGGGAAAGGGATCCGCCGGGGAGCTGTTTTTT
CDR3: CAISPQGKGSAGELFF

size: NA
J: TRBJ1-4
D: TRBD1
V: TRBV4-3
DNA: TGCGCCAGCAGCGGTGGAGGACAGGGGGGCTCCGAAAAACTGTTTTTT
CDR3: CASSGGGQGGSEKLFF

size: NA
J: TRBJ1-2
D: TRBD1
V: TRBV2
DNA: TGTGCCAGCAGTGAAGTTGTCGGGACAGCATATGGCTACACCTTC
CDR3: CASSEVVGTAYGYTF

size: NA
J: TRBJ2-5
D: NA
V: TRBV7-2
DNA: TGTGCCAGCAGCTTAGGAATAGCGTACCAAGAGACCCAGTACTTC
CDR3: CASSLGIAYQETQYF

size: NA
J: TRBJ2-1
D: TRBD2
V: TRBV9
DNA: TGTGCCAGCAGCGTATCCGGGACTAGCGGGACCTATGAGCAGTTCTTC
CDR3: CASSVSGTSGTYEQFF

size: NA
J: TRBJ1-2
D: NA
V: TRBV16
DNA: TGTGCCAGCAGCCAATCTGGCAGTATGGATGGCTACACCTTC
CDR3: CASSQSGSMDGYTF

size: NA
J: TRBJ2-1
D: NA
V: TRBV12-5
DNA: TGTGCTAGTGCCCCCCCGGGGATCGACTCCTACAATGAGCAGTTCTTC
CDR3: CASAPPGIDSYNEQFF

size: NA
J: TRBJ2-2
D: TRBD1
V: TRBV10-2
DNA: TGCGCCAGCAGAGGACAGGACACCGGGGAGCTGTTTTTT
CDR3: CASRGQDTGELFF

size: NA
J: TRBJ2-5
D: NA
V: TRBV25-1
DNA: TGTGCCAGCAGTGCTTGGGGGGAAGAGACCCAGTACTTC
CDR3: CASSAWGEETQYF

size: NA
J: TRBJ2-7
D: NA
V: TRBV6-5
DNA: TGTGCCAGCAGCTCCCCCTGGGACTCGTCGTCCGAGCAGTACTTC
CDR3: CASSSPWDSSSEQYF

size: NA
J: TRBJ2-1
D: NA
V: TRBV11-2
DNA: TGTGCCAGCAGCCCCGGGATCGCTGAGCAGTTCTTC
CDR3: CASSPGIAEQFF

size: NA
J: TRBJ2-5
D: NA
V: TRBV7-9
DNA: TGTGCCAGCAGCCCCAGGATCCAAGAGACCCAGTACTTC
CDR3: CASSPRIQETQYF

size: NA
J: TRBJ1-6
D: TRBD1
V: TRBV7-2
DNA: TGTGCCAGCAGACCCGACAGGGGCAATTCACCCCTCCACTTT
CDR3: CASRPDRGNSPLHF

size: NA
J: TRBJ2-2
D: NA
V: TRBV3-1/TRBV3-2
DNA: TGTGCCAGCAGCCCCAGGGTGGGTCTGGACACCGGGGAGCTGTTTTTT
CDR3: CASSPRVGLDTGELFF

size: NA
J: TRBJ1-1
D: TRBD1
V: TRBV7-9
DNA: TGTGCCAGCAGCGTCGGACAGGGGAACACTGAAGCTTTCTTT
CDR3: CASSVGQGNTEAFF

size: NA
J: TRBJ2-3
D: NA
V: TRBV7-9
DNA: TGTGCCAGCAGCCCTCCACTAGATCCAGATACGCAGTATTTT
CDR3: CASSPPLDPDTQYF

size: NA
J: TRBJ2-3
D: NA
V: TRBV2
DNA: TGTGCCAGCAGTGAATTTGGGACGGGAGTAGATACGCAGTATTTT
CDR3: CASSEFGTGVDTQYF

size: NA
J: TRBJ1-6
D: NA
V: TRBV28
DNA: TGTGCCAGCAGTTTATTCGGGGTTAATTCACCCCTCCACTTT
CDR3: CASSLFGVNSPLHF

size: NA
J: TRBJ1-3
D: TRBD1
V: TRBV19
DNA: TGTGCCAGTAGTATTGAACAGGGGGCGGACACCATATATTTT
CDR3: CASSIEQGADTIYF

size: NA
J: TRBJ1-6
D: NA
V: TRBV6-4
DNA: TGTGCCAGCAGCGGTTTAGAGGGGGCCCTCCACTTT
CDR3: CASSGLEGALHF

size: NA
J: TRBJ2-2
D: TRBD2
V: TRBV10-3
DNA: TGTGCCATCAGTCTGACTAGCGGGGGGCTTACGAACACCGGGGAGCTGTTTTTT
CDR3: CAISLTSGGLTNTGELFF

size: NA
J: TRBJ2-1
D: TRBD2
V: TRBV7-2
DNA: TGTGCCAGCAGTTCCCTAGCGGGGGGAGGGGAGCAGTTCTTC
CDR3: CASSSLAGGGEQFF

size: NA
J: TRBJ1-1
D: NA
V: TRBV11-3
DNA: TGTGCCAGCAGCTTAGGAGGACTTGCGAGTGAAGCTTTCTTT
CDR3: CASSLGGLASEAFF

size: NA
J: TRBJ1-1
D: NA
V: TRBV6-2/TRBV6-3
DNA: TGTGCCAGCAGTGACGCTGGACTTTTTTACTTGGAATTATTGAACACTGAAGCTTTCTTT
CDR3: CASSDAGLFYLELLNTEAFF

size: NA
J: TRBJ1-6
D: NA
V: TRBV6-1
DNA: TGTGCCAGCAGTGAATCTGGCGGGGGGAATTCACCCCTCCACTTT
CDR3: CASSESGGGNSPLHF

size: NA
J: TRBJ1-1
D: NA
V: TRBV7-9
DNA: TGTGCCAGCAGCACCGCCTGGAGCGGGAACACTGAAGCTTTCTTT
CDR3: CASSTAWSGNTEAFF

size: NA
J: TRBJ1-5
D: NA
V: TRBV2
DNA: TGTGCCAGCAGCTCAGGGTACGGGAATCAGCCCCAGCATTTT
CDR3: CASSSGYGNQPQHF

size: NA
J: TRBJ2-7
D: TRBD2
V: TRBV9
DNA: TGTGCCAGCAGCGCACGCTCGCGGGGGGACCGGGGCGAGCAGTACTTC
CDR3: CASSARSRGDRGEQYF

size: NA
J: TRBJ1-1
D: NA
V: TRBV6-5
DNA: TGTGCCAGCAGTTACCGTGACAGACGCACTGAAGCTTTCTTT
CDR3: CASSYRDRRTEAFF

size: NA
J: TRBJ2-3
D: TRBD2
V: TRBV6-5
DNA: TGTGCCAGTATGACTAGCGGGGGACAGGCAGATACGCAGTATTTT
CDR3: CASMTSGGQADTQYF

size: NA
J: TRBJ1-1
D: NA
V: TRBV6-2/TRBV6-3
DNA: TGTGCCAGCAGTGCTGGACAGACGAACACTGAAGCTTTCTTT
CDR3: CASSAGQTNTEAFF

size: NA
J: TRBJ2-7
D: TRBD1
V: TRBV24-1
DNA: TGTGCCACCAGTGGGTGGACAGGGGATTCCTACGAGCAGTACTTC
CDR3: CATSGWTGDSYEQYF

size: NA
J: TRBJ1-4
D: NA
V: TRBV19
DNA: TGTGCCAGTCGAACTAGACCTAATGAAAAACTGTTTTTT
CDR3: CASRTRPNEKLFF

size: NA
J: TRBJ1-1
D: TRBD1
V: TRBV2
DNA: TGTGCCAGCACCGGGACAGGGGATATGAACACTGAAGCTTTCTTT
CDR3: CASTGTGDMNTEAFF

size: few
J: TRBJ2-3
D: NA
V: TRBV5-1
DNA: TGCGCCAGCAGCTTCCAGGGGAGAGATACGCAGTATTTT
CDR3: CASSFQGRDTQYF

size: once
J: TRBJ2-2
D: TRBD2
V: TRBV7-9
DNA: TGTGCCAGCAGCTGGGGACTAGCGGGGGACTCGAACACCGGGGAGCTGTTTTTT
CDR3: CASSWGLAGDSNTGELFF

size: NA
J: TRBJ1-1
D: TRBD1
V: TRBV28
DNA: TGTGCCAGCAGTTTAACAGGGGGAGTTACGGAAGCTTTCTTT
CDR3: CASSLTGGVTEAFF

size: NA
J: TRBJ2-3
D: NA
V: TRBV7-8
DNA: TGTGCCAGCAGCCCCCGGGGGAATAGGGGCACAGATACGCAGTATTTT
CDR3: CASSPRGNRGTDTQYF

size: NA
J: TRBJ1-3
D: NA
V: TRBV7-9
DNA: TGTGCCAGCCTTGATCCCACAGGGTGGTTCAACTTT
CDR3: CASLDPTGWFNF

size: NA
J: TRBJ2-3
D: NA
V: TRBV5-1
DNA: TGCGCCAGCAGCTTGGCGCCGGTCGATACGCAGTATTTT
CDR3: CASSLAPVDTQYF

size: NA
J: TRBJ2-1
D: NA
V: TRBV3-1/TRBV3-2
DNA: TGTGCCACCACCGGGACATACAATAATGAGCAGTTCTTC
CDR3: CATTGTYNNEQFF